This T cell receptor beta chain was captured in a study of blood T cell repertoires in COVID-19 (dated by TCRdb to about 2020). About the investigation overall: Samples from collaborators originated in the United States, Italy and Spain and spanned both the acute and convalescent phases of COVID-19. A freely available public database, intended as a resource for researchers studying the immune response to SARS-CoV-2, is where the repertoires were released. The dataset comprised deeply sampled blood TCRbeta repertoires from subjects exposed to, actively infected with, or recovered from COVID-19. The prospective study material was composed of cDNA or gDNA derived from T cells, B-cell-depleted T cells, or PBMCs. Where HLA class I and class II types were available, the types were taken from metadata supplied by the sample provider, not from assay-based typing. The sample metadata nearly always contained a de-identified subject ID, COVID-19 status, age in years and sex. The samples were drawn from two sources: the first 160 participants of the ongoing ImmuneRACE study, and 1,200 or so subjects contributed by 6 global collaborators.

What the work shows at the level of the full study, not this receptor alone: The quantity of clinical and demographic metadata differed by source and by participant and was supplied without curation.

TCRbeta CDR3 regions were amplified from genomic DNA by means of the immunoSEQ Assay, a bias-controlled multiplex PCR. Regarding the original processing steps: The number of nucleated cells in each sample was estimated from the amplification of reference gene primers within the assay. To quantify the absolute abundance of each unique TCRbeta CDR3 rearrangement, sequence reads were collapsed and filtered. For each sample, productive Simpson clonality was calculated by taking the square root of Simpson's diversity index across productive rearrangements. TCRdb retrieved this table from immuneACCESS and kept in-frame rearrangements only. Not all clones are present; in checked studies, unresolved V genes account for under half, and no reason is known for the remainder. The V and J calls and the clone size are those of that table, but D and trimming were determined from the DNA. The sample includes approximately 90,000 clones, with approximately 80% observed a single time. Roughly 6.7% of the sample goes to the ten largest clones.

About this clone itself: The antigen it binds to is not known. No much larger clone exists at a distance of one base, and base qualities are not known.

In Seattle, one collaborating source enrolled patients while the infection was active and tracked those patients longitudinally over the course of disease. The collaborating institutions used their own protocols to collect whole blood in K2EDTA tubes. For TCRbeta analysis, collaborator samples were shipped as frozen whole blood, as isolated PBMCs, or as DNA extracted from either sample type. Cut back by 5 bases and 3 bases, the V and J ends lie 13 bases apart. From cysteine to phenylalanine, the CDR3 is 14 amino acids long. Of the read, only the CDR3 DNA is kept; its 42 bases are in frame from base 1. From a lookup of the germline V gene, CDR1 and CDR2 are MDHEN and SYDVKM.

The receptor's source is a man between 65 and 85 years old with COVID-19, enrolled during active disease. The chain is assembled from TRBV28 and TRBJ1-1; tentative D gene TRBD1, with 5 bases matching. The material sequenced was peripheral blood. Here is the DNA: TGTGCCAGCAGTCTACACCTAGGGGACACTGAAGCTTTCTTT. Its translation reads: CASSLHLGDTEAFF.